This TCR beta chain was identified in a study of cytomegalovirus exposure and HLA in healthy donors. As to this clone: Its antigen is unidentified.

Whole-study findings and limits: One cluster of highly shared sequence variants probably arose as a sequencing artifact. TCR beta chains associated with HLA were, in a later analysis, more clonally expanded than equally common others.

The PCR employed 60 Vbeta primers together with 13 Jbeta primers. As originally analysed: In a later analysis, of roughly 73 million unique beta chains, some 10 million appeared in at least two donors. Method: immunoSEQ multiplex PCR; TCRdb's copy keeps in-frame clones and lacks some. That table is the source of V, J and clone size, and D and trimming were worked out from the DNA. The sample holds 150,000 to 200,000 clones, more than 85% seen once. This CDR3 comprises 13 residues. CDR1 is MNHEY and CDR2 is SVGAGI in the germline V gene. The V end lost 5 bases, the J end lost 0 bases, and 7 bases lay between the germline ends.

Sequenced sample: PBMCs. The clonotype was recovered from a woman aged 18-29 years in good health and CMV-seronegative. The chain employs TRBV6-5 and TRBJ1-2, with TRBD1 as a possible D gene (5 bases). CDR3 sequence: CASSQTANYGYTF. CDR3 in DNA: TGTGCCAGCAGTCAGACAGCTAACTATGGCTACACCTTC.